The rows below give T cell receptor beta chains drawn from one sample of a study of cytomegalovirus exposure and HLA in healthy donors. TCRdb's copy holds only in-frame clones and misses some; the assay was immunoSEQ multiplex PCR. The sample holds 150,000 to 200,000 clones, approximately 85% seen once. The sequenced sample consisted of PBMCs. Receptor source: a man between 18 and 35 years old in good health and CMV-seropositive. The CDR3 runs from the conserved cysteine through the conserved F or W. Fields, in order: D gene, J gene, clone size, V gene, CDR3 DNA, CDR3 protein. D genes are given only for firm matches. Where a row states a size, it is once, few, many or the class of an expanded clone; other rows omit it.

TRBD1 | TRBJ1-2 | . | TRBV5-4 | TGTGCCAGCAGCTTATACGCCCGGGACAGCTATGGCTACACCTTC | CASSLYARDSYGYTF
. | TRBJ1-2 | few | TRBV6-1 | TGTGCCAGCAGTGTAGCGGGAGACTATGGCTACACCTTC | CASSVAGDYGYTF
. | TRBJ2-5 | . | TRBV27 | TGTGCCAGCAGTCACCGGGATGGAACTCAAGAGACCCAGTACTTC | CASSHRDGTQETQYF
. | TRBJ2-5 | . | TRBV30 | TGTGCCTGGCAGAGACAGGCCCAAGAGACCCAGTACTTC | CAWQRQAQETQYF
. | TRBJ2-2 | . | TRBV15 | TGTGCCACCAGCAGAGATAACGGTGGTCAGGGGAGGGTCGGGGAGCTGTTTTTT | CATSRDNGGQGRVGELFF
. | TRBJ2-5 | . | TRBV30 | TGTGCCTGGGGGGGGACGCAACAAGAGACCCAGTACTTC | CAWGGTQQETQYF
TRBD1 | TRBJ1-1 | once | TRBV2 | TGTGCCAGCAGTGCCCGGACAGGGGTGAAGGAAGCTTTCTTT | CASSARTGVKEAFF
. | TRBJ2-5 | . | TRBV4-1 | TGCGCCAGCCGTTTGTGGGCCGGTGAGACCCAGTACTTC | CASRLWAGETQYF
. | TRBJ2-2 | . | TRBV7-3 | TGTGCCAGCAGCTTTTCAGATGCGAACACCGGGGAGCTGTTTTTT | CASSFSDANTGELFF
. | TRBJ1-2 | . | TRBV30 | TGTGCCTGGAGTGTGGGGCACAACTATGGCTACACCTTC | CAWSVGHNYGYTF
TRBD1 | TRBJ2-7 | . | TRBV30 | TGTGCCTGGAGTAGGGGGCTGTACGAGCAGTACTTC | CAWSRGLYEQYF
TRBD1 | TRBJ1-2 | . | TRBV27 | TGTGCCAGCAGGACCGACAGGGTCGGGGGCTACACCTTC | CASRTDRVGGYTF
TRBD1 | TRBJ1-2 | . | TRBV5-6 | TGTGCCAGCAGATCCGGGACAGGGGTCTCTAACTATGGCTACACCTTC | CASRSGTGVSNYGYTF
TRBD1 | TRBJ1-2 | . | TRBV6-6 | TGTGCCAGCAGTTACCGAGGACAGGAGCTTAACTATGGCTACACCTTC | CASSYRGQELNYGYTF
. | TRBJ1-3 | . | TRBV27 | TGTGCCAGCAGTTTTGGGAAGGGGCCCATATATTTT | CASSFGKGPIYF
. | TRBJ1-1 | . | TRBV19 | TGTGCCAGTAGTATTCCAGGGAACATGAACACTGAAGCTTTCTTT | CASSIPGNMNTEAFF
. | TRBJ1-3 | . | TRBV10-2 | TGCGCCAGCAGTGAGGGCAGTATCTCTGGAAACACCATATATTTT | CASSEGSISGNTIYF
. | TRBJ1-1 | . | TRBV19 | TGTGCCACTATGGAGACTGAAGCTTTCTTT | CATMETEAFF
TRBD1 | TRBJ2-7 | . | TRBV19 | TGTGCCAGTAGCCCGGGACAGGGGCTCTACGAGCAGTACTTC | CASSPGQGLYEQYF
TRBD1 | TRBJ1-3 | . | TRBV10-1 | TGCGCCAGCAAAGAATGGGACAGACTTATCTCTGGAAACACCATATATTTT | CASKEWDRLISGNTIYF
TRBD1 | TRBJ2-7 | . | TRBV27 | TGTGCCAGCAGTTCAAACGGACAGGCCTACGAGCAGTACTTC | CASSSNGQAYEQYF
. | TRBJ1-1 | few | TRBV19 | TGTGCCAGTAGTATTGAGCAATCTAACACTGAAGCTTTCTTT | CASSIEQSNTEAFF